This T cell receptor (beta chain) was obtained from a study of blood T cell repertoires in COVID-19. Whole-study context: T cells, B-cell-depleted T cells, or PBMCs supplied cDNA or gDNA.

Germline trimming cut 6 bases from V and 6 bases from J; bases unmatched to any gene: 14. The CDR3 contains 15 residues. Germline values: CDR1 SGHTS, CDR2 YDEGEE. Authors' processing steps: Reference gene primer amplification in the assay estimated nucleated cell counts. Clones were sequenced by immunoSEQ multiplex PCR, and TCRdb holds only the in-frame ones, with some missing. Clone size and V and J calls were adopted from that table, with D and trimming inferred from the DNA. The top ten clones hold around 12% of a sample with 250,000 to 350,000 clones, about nine tenths of them seen once. The sequence derives from a woman aged 55-70 years with acute or convalescent COVID-19. J is TRBJ2-7 and V is TRBV5-8; 8 nucleotides line up with TRBD2. Sequenced sample: peripheral blood. Written as DNA, the CDR3 is TGTGCCAGCATCATGCGGGGGGTCACGGGTGGCGAGCAGTACTTC. Translation gives CASIMRGVTGGEQYF.